The 4 T cell receptor beta chains presented below share a single source sample, sequenced in a study of T cells in Graves' hyperthyroidism and ophthalmopathy. TCR beta CDR3 sequences were amplified from RNA transcripts. Researchers ran a first-round RT-PCR on the TCR CDR3 using the HTBI primer set. TCRdb re-derived calls from the multiplex PCR reads in MiXCR, one entry per CDR3 protein. The sample records about 540,000 distinct CDR3 sequences, about half being singletons. Sequenced input: peripheral blood or thyroid tissue (not recorded which). The origin of the receptors is a young woman with Graves' hyperthyroidism.

The chain joins TRBV5-1 to TRBJ1-1, with D possibly matching TRBD1 (5 bases). V was shortened by 4 bases and J by 10 bases, with 17 bases between the two germline ends. This CDR3 spans 13 amino acids. Germline lookup yields CDR1 SGHRS and CDR2 YFSETQ. The CDR3: CASSLSGARAAFF. The CDR3 DNA follows: TGCGCCAGCAGCCTCTCCGGGGCCCGGGCAGCTTTCTTT.

The genes are TRBV29-1 and TRBJ2-5, with 8 bases matching TRBD2. Losses at the gene ends were 4 bases for V and 2 bases for J; bases not matched to a gene: 6. The germline V gene encodes CDR1 SQVTM and CDR2 ANQGSEA. The CDR3 is 14 residues long. CDR3 sequence (DNA): TGCAGCGTTGCGCCGGGGGGGACTCAAGAGACCCAGTACTTC. It translates to CSVAPGGTQETQYF.

The rearrangement joins TRBV10-3 to TRBJ1-1; D is undetermined. The germline V and J ends were trimmed by 8 bases and 7 bases, with 14 bases remaining between them. Germline loops: CDR1 ENHRY, CDR2 SYGVKD. The CDR3 sequence is 12 residues long. This CDR3 reads CAISRTGDEAFF. CDR3 in DNA: TGTGCCATCTCCCGGACCGGAGATGAAGCTTTCTTT.

This clonotype appeared many times. The chain employs TRBV7-9 and TRBJ2-7, with 9 positions matching TRBD1. This CDR3 has 15 amino acids. The trim removed 5 bases at V and 3 bases at J, leaving 8 bases unmatched. The germline CDR1 and CDR2 sequences are SEHNR and FQNEAQ (reference sequence). CDR3 protein: CASSPGQGKGYEQYF. For the CDR3, the DNA is TGTGCCAGCAGCCCAGGACAGGGGAAAGGCTACGAGCAGTACTTC.